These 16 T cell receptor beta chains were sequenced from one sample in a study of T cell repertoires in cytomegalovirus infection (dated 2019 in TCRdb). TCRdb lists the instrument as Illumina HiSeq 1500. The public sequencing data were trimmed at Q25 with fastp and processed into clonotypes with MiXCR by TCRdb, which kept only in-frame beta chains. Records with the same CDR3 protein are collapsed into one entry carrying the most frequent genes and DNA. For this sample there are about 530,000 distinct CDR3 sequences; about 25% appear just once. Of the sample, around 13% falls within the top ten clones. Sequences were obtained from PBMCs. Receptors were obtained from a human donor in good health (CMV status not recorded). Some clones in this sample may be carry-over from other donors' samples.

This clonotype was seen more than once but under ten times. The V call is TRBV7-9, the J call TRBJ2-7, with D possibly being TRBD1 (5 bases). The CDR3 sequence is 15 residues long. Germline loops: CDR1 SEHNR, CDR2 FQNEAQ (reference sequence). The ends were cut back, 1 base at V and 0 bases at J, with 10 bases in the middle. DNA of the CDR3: TGTGCCAGCAGCTTAGGCGGACACATCTCCTACGAGCAGTACTTC. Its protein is CASSLGGHISYEQYF.

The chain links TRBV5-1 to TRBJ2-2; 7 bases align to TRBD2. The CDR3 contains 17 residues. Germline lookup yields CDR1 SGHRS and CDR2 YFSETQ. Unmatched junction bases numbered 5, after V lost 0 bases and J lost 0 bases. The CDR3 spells CASSLDGGGPNTGELFF. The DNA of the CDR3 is TGCGCCAGCAGCTTGGATGGGGGAGGGCCGAACACCGGGGAGCTGTTTTTT.

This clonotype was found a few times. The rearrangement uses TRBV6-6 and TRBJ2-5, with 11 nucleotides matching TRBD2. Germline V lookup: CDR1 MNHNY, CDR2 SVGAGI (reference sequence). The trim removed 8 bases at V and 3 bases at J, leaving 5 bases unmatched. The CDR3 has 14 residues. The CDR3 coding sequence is TGTGCCAGCTGGGATAGCGGGAGGGAAGAGACCCAGTACTTC. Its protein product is CASWDSGREETQYF.

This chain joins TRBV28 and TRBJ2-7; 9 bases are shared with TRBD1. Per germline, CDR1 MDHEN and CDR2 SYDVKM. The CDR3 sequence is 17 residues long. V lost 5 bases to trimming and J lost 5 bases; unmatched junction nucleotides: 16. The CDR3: CASSLRGTGGPHHEQYF. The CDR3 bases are TGTGCCAGCAGTCTAAGGGGAACAGGGGGCCCCCATCACGAGCAGTACTTC. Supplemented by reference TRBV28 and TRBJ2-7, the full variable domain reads DVKVTQSSRYLVKRTGEKVFLECVQDMDHENMFWYRQDPGLGLRLIYFSYDVKMKEKGDIPEGYSVSREKKERFSLILESASTNQTSMYLCASSLRGTGGPHHEQYFGPGTRLTVT.

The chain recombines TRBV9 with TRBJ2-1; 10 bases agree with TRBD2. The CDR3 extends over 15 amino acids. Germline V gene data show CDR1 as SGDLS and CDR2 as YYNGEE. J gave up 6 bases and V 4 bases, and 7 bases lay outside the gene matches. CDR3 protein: CASSPDRLAGNEQFF. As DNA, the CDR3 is TGTGCCAGCAGCCCGGATAGACTAGCGGGCAATGAGCAGTTCTTC.

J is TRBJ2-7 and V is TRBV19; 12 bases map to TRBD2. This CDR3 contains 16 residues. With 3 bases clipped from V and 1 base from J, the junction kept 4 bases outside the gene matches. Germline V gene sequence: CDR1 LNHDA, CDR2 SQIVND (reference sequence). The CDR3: CASSMAGTSGSYEQYF. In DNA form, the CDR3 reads TGTGCCAGTAGTATGGCCGGGACTAGCGGGTCCTACGAGCAGTACTTC.

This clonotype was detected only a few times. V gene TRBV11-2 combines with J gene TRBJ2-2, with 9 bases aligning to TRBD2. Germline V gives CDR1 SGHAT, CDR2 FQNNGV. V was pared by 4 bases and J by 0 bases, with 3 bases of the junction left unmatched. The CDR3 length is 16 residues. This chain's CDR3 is CASSSLAGTNTGELFF. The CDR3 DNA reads TGTGCCAGCAGCTCCCTAGCGGGGACGAACACCGGGGAGCTGTTTTTT.

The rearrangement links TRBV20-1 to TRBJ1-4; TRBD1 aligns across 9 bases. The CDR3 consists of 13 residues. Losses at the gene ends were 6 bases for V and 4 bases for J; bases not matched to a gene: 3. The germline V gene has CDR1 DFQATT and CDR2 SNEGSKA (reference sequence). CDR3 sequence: CSASGQGNEKLFF. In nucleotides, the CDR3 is TGCAGTGCCTCGGGACAGGGTAATGAAAAACTGTTTTTT.

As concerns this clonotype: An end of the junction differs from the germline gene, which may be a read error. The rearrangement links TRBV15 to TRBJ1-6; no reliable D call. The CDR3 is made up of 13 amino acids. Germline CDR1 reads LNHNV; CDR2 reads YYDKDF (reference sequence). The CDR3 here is CATSRDYNTPLHF. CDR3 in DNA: TGTGCCACCAGCAGAGATTATAATACACCCCTCCACTTT.

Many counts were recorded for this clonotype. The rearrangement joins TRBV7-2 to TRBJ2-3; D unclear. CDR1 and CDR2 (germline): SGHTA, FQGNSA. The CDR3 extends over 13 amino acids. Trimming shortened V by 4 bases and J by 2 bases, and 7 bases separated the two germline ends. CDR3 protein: CASSSPTTDTQYF. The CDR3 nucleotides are TGTGCCAGCAGCTCCCCTACCACAGATACGCAGTATTTT.

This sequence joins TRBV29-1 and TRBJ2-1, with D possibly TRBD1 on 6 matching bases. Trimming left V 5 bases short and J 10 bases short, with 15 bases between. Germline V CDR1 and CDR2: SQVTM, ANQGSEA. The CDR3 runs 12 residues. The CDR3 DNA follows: TGCAGCGTTAGGTCTACAGGGTGGGAGCAGTTCTTC. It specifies CSVRSTGWEQFF.

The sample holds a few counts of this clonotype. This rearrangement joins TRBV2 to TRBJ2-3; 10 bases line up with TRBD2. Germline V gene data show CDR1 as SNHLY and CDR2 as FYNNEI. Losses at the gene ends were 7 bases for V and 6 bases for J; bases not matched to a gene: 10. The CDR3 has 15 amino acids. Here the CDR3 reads CASNLSGRGFDTQYF. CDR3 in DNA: TGTGCCAGCAACTTGAGCGGGAGGGGTTTCGATACGCAGTATTTT.

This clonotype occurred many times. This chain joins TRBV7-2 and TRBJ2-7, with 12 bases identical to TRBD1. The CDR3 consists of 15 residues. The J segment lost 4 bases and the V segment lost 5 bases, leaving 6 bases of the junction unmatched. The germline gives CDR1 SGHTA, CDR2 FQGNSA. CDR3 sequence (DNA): TGTGCCAGCAGCCCTGGGACAGGGGGCGGGTACGAGCAGTACTTC. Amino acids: CASSPGTGGGYEQYF.

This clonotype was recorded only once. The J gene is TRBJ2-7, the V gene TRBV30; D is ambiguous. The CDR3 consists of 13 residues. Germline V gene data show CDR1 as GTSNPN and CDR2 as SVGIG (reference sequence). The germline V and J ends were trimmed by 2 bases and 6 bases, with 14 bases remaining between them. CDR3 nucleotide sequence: TGTGCCTGGAGTCCCAGTAATACTCTCGAGCAGTACGTC. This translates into CAWSPSNTLEQYV.

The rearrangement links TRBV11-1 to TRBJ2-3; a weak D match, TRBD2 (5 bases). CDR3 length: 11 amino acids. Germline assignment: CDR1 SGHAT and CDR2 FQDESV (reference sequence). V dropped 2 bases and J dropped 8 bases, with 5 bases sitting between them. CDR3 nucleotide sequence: TGTGCCAGCAGCTTAAGCGGTACGCAGTATTTT. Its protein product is CASSLSGTQYF.

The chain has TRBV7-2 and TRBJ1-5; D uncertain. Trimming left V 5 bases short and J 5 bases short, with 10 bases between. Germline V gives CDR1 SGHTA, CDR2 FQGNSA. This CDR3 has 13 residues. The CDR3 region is CASSRATYQPQHF. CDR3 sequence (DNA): TGTGCCAGCAGCCGGGCCACCTATCAGCCCCAGCATTTT.